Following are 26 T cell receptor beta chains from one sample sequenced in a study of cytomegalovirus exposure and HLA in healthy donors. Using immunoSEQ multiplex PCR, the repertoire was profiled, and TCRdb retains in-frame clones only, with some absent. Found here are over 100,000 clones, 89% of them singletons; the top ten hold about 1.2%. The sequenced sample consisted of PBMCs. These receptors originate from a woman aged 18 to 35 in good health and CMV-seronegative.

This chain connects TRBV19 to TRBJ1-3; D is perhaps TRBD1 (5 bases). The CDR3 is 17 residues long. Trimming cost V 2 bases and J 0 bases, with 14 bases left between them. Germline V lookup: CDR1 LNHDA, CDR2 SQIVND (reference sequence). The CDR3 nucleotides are TGTGCCAGTAGTATAACTCTGCCAGGGAACTCTGGAAACACCATATATTTT. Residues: CASSITLPGNSGNTIYF.

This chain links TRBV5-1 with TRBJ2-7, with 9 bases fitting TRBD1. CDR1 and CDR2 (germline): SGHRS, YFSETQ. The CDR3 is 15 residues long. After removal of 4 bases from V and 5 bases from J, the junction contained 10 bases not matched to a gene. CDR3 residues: CASSGRQGGVDEQYF. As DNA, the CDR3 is TGCGCCAGCAGCGGGCGACAGGGGGGAGTCGACGAGCAGTACTTC. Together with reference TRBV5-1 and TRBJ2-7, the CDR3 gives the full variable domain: KAGVTQTPRYLIKTRGQQVTLSCSPISGHRSVSWYQQTPGQGLQFLFEYFSETQRNKGNFPGRFSGRQFSNSRSEMNVSTLELGDSALYLCASSGRQGGVDEQYFGPGTRLTVT.

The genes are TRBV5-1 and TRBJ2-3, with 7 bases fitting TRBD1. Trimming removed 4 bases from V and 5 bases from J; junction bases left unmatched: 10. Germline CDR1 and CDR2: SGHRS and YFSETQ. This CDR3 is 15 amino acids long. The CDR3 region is CASSPGQLRGDTQYF. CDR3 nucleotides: TGCGCCAGCAGCCCGGGACAGCTCCGGGGAGATACGCAGTATTTT. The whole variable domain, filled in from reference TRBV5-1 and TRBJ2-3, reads KAGVTQTPRYLIKTRGQQVTLSCSPISGHRSVSWYQQTPGQGLQFLFEYFSETQRNKGNFPGRFSGRQFSNSRSEMNVSTLELGDSALYLCASSPGQLRGDTQYFGPGTRLTVL.

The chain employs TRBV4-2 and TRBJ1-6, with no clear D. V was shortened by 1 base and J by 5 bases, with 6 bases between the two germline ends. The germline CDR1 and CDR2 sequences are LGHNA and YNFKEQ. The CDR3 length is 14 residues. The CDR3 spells CASSQGANNSPLHF. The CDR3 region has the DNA TGTGCCAGCAGCCAAGGGGCGAATAATTCACCCCTCCACTTT.

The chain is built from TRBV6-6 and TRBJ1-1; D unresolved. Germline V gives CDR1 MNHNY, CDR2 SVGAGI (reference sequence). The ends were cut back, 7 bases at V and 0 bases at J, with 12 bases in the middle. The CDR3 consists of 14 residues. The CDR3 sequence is CASKSPVMNTEAFF. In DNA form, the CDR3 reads TGTGCCAGCAAGTCCCCAGTCATGAACACTGAAGCTTTCTTT.

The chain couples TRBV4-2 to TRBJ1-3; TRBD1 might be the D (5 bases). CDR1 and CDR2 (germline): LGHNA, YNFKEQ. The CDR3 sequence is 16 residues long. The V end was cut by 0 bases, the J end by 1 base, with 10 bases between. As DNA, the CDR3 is TGTGCCAGCAGCCAAGAAGGCTCAGGGTCTGGAAACACCATATATTTT. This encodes CASSQEGSGSGNTIYF.

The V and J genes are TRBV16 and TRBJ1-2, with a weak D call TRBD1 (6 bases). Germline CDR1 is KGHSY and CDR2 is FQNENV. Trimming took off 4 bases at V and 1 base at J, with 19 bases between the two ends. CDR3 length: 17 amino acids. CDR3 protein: CASSPRRGQKFNYGYTF. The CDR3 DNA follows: TGTGCCAGCAGCCCGAGAAGAGGACAGAAGTTTAACTATGGCTACACCTTC.

The CDR3 sequence is CASSVGDTEAFF. The CDR3 DNA is TGTGCCAGCAGTGTGGGCGACACTGAAGCTTTCTTT. The gene calls are TRBV25-1 and TRBJ1-1; no clear D. Deletions cut 4 bases from V and 3 bases from J, with 6 bases between. The CDR3 extends over 12 amino acids. CDR1 MGHDK and CDR2 SYGVNS come from the germline V gene.

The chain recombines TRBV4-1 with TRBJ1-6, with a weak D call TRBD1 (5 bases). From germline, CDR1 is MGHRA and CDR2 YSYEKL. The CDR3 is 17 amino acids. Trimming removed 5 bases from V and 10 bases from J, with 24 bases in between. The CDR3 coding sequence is TGCGCCAGCAGCAACTTACCAGGGTGGGGAAAAGACTCACCCCTCCACTTT. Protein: CASSNLPGWGKDSPLHF.

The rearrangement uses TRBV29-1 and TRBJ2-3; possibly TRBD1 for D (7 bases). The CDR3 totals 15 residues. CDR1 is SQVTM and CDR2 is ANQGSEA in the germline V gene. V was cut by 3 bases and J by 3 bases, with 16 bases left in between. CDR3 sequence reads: CSVDWRGRVTDTQYF. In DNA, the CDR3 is TGCAGCGTTGATTGGAGGGGGCGGGTAACAGATACGCAGTATTTT.

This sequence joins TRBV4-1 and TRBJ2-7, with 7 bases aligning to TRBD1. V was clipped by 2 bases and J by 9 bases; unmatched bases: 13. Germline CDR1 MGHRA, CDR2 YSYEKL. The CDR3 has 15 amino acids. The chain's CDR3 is CASSQFPADRTGQYF. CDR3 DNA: TGCGCCAGCAGCCAATTTCCCGCGGACAGGACGGGGCAGTACTTC.

The CDR3: CASSLDPDSNTGELFF. DNA for the CDR3: TGCGCCAGCAGCTTGGACCCAGATTCGAACACCGGGGAGCTGTTTTTT. The gene calls are TRBV5-1 and TRBJ2-2; D is unclear. The CDR3 consists of 16 residues. Germline loops: CDR1 SGHRS, CDR2 YFSETQ. Trimming left V 0 bases short and J 0 bases short, with 9 bases between.

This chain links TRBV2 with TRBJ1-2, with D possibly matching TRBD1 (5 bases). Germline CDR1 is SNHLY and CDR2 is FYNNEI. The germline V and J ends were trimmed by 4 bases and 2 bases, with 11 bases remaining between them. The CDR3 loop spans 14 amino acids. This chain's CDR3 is CASSVEGRNYGYTF. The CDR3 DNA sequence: TGTGCCAGCAGTGTGGAGGGGCGGAACTATGGCTACACCTTC.

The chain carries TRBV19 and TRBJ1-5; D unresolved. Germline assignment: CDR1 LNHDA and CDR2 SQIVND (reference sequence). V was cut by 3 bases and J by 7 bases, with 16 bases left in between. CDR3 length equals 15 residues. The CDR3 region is CASSMTYPARQPQHF. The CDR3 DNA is TGTGCCAGTAGTATGACTTATCCGGCGCGGCAGCCCCAGCATTTT. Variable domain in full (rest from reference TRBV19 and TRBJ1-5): DGGITQSPKYLFRKEGQNVTLSCEQNLNHDAMYWYRQDPGQGLRLIYYSQIVNDFQKGDIAEGYSVSREKKESFPLTVTSAQKNPTAFYLCASSMTYPARQPQHFGDGTRLSIL.

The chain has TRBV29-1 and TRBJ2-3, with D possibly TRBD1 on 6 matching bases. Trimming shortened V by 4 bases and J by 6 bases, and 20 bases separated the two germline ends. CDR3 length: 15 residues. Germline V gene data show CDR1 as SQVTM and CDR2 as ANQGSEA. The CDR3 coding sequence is TGCAGCGTTGTCTGGGGGCCAGGGTACATGGATACGCAGTATTTT. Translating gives CSVVWGPGYMDTQYF.

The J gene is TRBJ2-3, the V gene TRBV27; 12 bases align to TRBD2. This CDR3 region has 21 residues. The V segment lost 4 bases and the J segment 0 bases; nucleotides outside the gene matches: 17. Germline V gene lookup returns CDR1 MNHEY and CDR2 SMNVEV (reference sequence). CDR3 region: CASSYAPNGLAGNPSTDTQYF. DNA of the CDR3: TGTGCCAGCAGTTATGCCCCGAACGGACTAGCGGGGAACCCTAGCACAGATACGCAGTATTTT.

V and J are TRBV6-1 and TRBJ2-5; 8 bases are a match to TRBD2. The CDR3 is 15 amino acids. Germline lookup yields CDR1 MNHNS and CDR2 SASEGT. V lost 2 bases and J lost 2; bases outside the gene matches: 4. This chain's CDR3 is CASSELAGQQETQYF. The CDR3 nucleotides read TGTGCCAGCAGTGAACTAGCGGGTCAACAAGAGACCCAGTACTTC.

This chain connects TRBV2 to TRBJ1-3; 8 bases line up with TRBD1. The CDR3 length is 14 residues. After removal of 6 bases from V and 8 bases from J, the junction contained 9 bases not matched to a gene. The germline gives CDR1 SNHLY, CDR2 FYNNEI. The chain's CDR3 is CASRRGQAWDTIYF. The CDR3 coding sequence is TGTGCCAGCAGGCGGGGACAGGCGTGGGACACCATATATTTT.

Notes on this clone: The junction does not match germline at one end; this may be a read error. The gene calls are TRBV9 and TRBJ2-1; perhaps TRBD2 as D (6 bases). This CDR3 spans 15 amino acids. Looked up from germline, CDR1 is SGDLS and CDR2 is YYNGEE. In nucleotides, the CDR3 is TGTGCCAGCAGCGGCAGGGACTTCTCCGACAATGAGCAGTTCTTC. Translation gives CASSGRDFSDNEQFF.

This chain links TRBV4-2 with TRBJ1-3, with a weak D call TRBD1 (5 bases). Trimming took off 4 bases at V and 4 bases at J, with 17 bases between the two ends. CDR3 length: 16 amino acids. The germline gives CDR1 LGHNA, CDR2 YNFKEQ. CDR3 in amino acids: CASSPLSGGVGNTIYF. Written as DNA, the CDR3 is TGTGCCAGCAGCCCCCTCAGTGGAGGGGTCGGAAACACCATATATTTT.

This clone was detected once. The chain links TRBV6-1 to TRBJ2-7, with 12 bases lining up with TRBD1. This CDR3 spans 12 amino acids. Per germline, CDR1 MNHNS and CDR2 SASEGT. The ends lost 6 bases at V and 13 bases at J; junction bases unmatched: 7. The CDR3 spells CASSRGTGGRYF. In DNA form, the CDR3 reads TGTGCCAGCAGCCGAGGGACAGGGGGCAGATACTTC.

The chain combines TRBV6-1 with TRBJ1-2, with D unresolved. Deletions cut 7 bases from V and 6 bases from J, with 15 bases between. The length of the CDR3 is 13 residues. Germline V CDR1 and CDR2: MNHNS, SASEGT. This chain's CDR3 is CASTSAGFHGYTF. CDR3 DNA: TGTGCCAGCACGTCGGCAGGCTTCCATGGCTACACCTTC.

The CDR3 DNA reads TGTGCCATCAGTGGGACAGGTAGGGGGACGGGTCAGCCCCAGCATTTT. The encoded protein is CAISGTGRGTGQPQHF. V gene TRBV10-3 combines with J gene TRBJ1-5; 7 nucleotides match TRBD1. The CDR3 runs to 16 residues. Trimming took 4 bases from V and 6 from J; bases not matched to a gene: 12. The germline gives CDR1 ENHRY, CDR2 SYGVKD.

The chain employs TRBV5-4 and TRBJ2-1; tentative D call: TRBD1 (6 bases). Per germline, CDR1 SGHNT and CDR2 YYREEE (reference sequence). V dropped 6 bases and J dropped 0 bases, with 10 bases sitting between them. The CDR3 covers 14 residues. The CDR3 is CASTMDSSYNEQFF. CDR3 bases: TGTGCCAGCACCATGGACAGCTCCTACAATGAGCAGTTCTTC.

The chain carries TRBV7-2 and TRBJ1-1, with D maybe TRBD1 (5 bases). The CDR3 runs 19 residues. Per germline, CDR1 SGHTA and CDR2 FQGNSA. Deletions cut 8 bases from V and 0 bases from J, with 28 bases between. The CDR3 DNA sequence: TGTGCCAGCTTCCCCTGGGGCAGAGCCCCATCTACCTTGAACACTGAAGCTTTCTTT. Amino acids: CASFPWGRAPSTLNTEAFF.

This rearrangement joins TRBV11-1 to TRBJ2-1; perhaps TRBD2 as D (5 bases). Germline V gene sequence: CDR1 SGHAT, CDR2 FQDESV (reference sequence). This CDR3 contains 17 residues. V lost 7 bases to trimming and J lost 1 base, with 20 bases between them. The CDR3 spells CASNRRSRTLSYNEQFF. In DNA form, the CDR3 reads TGTGCCAGCAACCGGAGGAGCCGGACTCTTTCCTACAATGAGCAGTTCTTC.